The 22 T cell receptor beta chains below all came from one sample that was sequenced in a study of control samples from healthy donors and cancer patients. Clones were sequenced by immunoSEQ multiplex PCR, and TCRdb holds only the in-frame ones, with some missing. The sample gives around 170,000 clones, around 88% of which show up once; approximately 4.9% is in the top ten. Source material: blood. These TCRs come from a woman aged 25 to 39 in good health.

The V call is TRBV14, the J call TRBJ1-1, with D possibly being TRBD1 (5 bases). Germline values: CDR1 SGHDN, CDR2 FVKESK. The CDR3 is 14 amino acids. Trimming took off 1 base at V and 4 bases at J, with 10 bases between the two ends. CDR3 protein: CASSQARGFTEAFF. The CDR3 DNA sequence: TGTGCCAGCAGCCAAGCTCGGGGGTTCACTGAAGCTTTCTTT.

CDR3 sequence: CASSQGMLITKNIQYF. Here the CDR3 DNA reads TGCGCCAGCAGCCAAGGCATGCTCATCACCAAAAACATTCAGTACTTC. This chain uses TRBV4-1 with TRBJ2-4; no reliable D call. Trimming shortened V by 1 base and J by 2 bases, and 12 bases separated the two germline ends. Germline lookup yields CDR1 MGHRA and CDR2 YSYEKL. The CDR3 has 16 amino acids.

The chain combines TRBV28 with TRBJ1-2, with 9 bases lining up with TRBD1. Trimming took 2 bases from V and 4 from J; bases not matched to a gene: 14. Germline V gives CDR1 MDHEN, CDR2 SYDVKM. This CDR3 is 18 amino acids long. Here the CDR3 DNA reads TGTGCCAGCAGTTTACTTACAGGGGGCGCACCAGGTGTCTATGGCTACACCTTC. Translated: CASSLLTGGAPGVYGYTF.

The chain joins TRBV6-5 to TRBJ1-1, with unresolved D. V lost 4 bases, J lost 1 base, and 4 bases lay in between. The V gene's germline CDR1 is MNHEY and CDR2 SVGAGI. This CDR3 is 12 amino acids long. The CDR3 coding sequence is TGTGCCAGCAGTTCTCGGAACACTGAAGCTTTCTTT. This codes for CASSSRNTEAFF.

This chain links TRBV25-1 with TRBJ1-1, with 8 bases that match TRBD1. The CDR3 is 15 residues long. J was trimmed by 4 bases and V by 1 base; bases with no gene match: 5. Looked up from germline, CDR1 is MGHDK and CDR2 is SYGVNS. CDR3 region: CASSEWRQGATEAFF. CDR3 in DNA: TGTGCCAGCAGTGAATGGCGGCAGGGGGCCACTGAAGCTTTCTTT.

This clone appeared a single time. The chain combines TRBV9 with TRBJ1-1; D is undetermined. The V gene lost 0 bases and the J gene lost 1 base, with 13 bases spanning the gap. The germline CDR1 and CDR2 sequences are SGDLS and YYNGEE. The CDR3 is made up of 16 amino acids. CDR3 sequence (DNA): TGTGCCAGCAGCGTAGGGGGTGAAGTTGGGAACACTGAAGCTTTCTTT. It yields the protein CASSVGGEVGNTEAFF.

This chain uses TRBV28 with TRBJ2-7; TRBD2 might be the D (6 bases). Trimming left V 0 bases short and J 3 bases short, with 6 bases between. The CDR3 has 13 amino acids. Germline CDR1 is MDHEN and CDR2 is SYDVKM. CDR3 coding DNA: TGTGCCAGCAGTTTATGGACTAGCTACGAGCAGTACTTC. Protein product: CASSLWTSYEQYF.

The chain carries TRBV10-3 and TRBJ1-1, with D perhaps matching TRBD1 (5 bases). V gave up 11 bases and J gave up 5 bases, with 15 bases separating them. There are 12 residues in the CDR3. CDR1 and CDR2 from the germline V gene are ENHRY and SYGVKD. For the CDR3, the DNA is TGTGCCGTCGGGGGAGTAAGAACTGAAGCTTTCTTT. It translates to CAVGGVRTEAFF.

This clone was picked up one time. The rearrangement joins TRBV19 to TRBJ2-2, with 7 positions matching TRBD1. The CDR3 is made up of 15 amino acids. With 3 bases clipped from V and 1 base from J, the junction kept 2 bases outside the gene matches. Per germline, CDR1 LNHDA and CDR2 SQIVND (reference sequence). The CDR3 nucleotides read TGTGCCAGTAGTATCCGGACAGGGAACACCGGGGAGCTGTTTTTT. Translation: CASSIRTGNTGELFF.

The rearrangement uses TRBV19 and TRBJ2-1, with 7 bases that match TRBD1. CDR1 and CDR2 (germline): LNHDA, SQIVND (reference sequence). The CDR3 runs 15 residues. The V segment lost 7 bases and the J segment 0 bases; nucleotides outside the gene matches: 6. The CDR3, as DNA: TGTGCCAGTACTGACAGGGCGAGCTCCTACAATGAGCAGTTCTTC. Protein sequence: CASTDRASSYNEQFF.

The chain is built from TRBV19 and TRBJ2-3; tentative D call: TRBD1 (5 bases). V lost 3 bases and J lost 0, with 13 bases in between. Germline V CDR1 and CDR2: LNHDA, SQIVND (reference sequence). The CDR3 has 16 residues. CDR3 loop: CASSIGADSSTDTQYF. The CDR3 coding sequence is TGTGCCAGTAGTATTGGGGCAGACTCTAGCACAGATACGCAGTATTTT.

CDR3 nucleotide sequence: TGTGCCAGCAGCGCGACGGGGTCTGGAAACACCATATATTTT. Its translation is CASSATGSGNTIYF. The chain couples TRBV9 to TRBJ1-3; no reliable D call. Germline CDR1 and CDR2: SGDLS and YYNGEE. This CDR3 region has 14 residues. Deletions cut 3 bases from V and 1 base from J, with 8 bases between. The full variable domain, in which reference TRBV9 and TRBJ1-3 provide the parts outside the CDR3, is DSGVTQTPKHLITATGQRVTLRCSPRSGDLSVYWYQQSLDQGLQFLIQYYNGEERAKGNILERFSAQQFPDLHSELNLSSLELGDSALYFCASSATGSGNTIYFGEGSWLTVV.

The chain joins TRBV7-9 to TRBJ2-1; D is possibly TRBD2 (6 bases). The V and J ends lost 1 base and 8 bases respectively, with 15 bases between them. The CDR3 is made up of 15 amino acids. Germline V CDR1 and CDR2: SEHNR, FQNEAQ (reference sequence). CDR3 region: CASSLVGRAGDEQFF. CDR3 bases: TGTGCCAGCAGCTTAGTGGGGAGAGCGGGCGATGAGCAGTTCTTC.

V and J are TRBV5-1 and TRBJ1-1; 7 bases fit TRBD1. Germline V gene data show CDR1 as SGHRS and CDR2 as YFSETQ. This CDR3 is built from 14 residues. V shed 3 bases and J 4 bases; nucleotides not matched to a gene: 6. The CDR3 nucleotides read TGCGCCAGCAGCTCGACAGGGAAGGCCACTGAAGCTTTCTTT. Protein sequence: CASSSTGKATEAFF.

This chain links TRBV11-2 with TRBJ2-7; 7 bases map to TRBD1. The CDR3 length is 14 residues. Germline trimming cut 1 base from V and 2 bases from J; bases unmatched to any gene: 2. The germline V gene encodes CDR1 SGHAT and CDR2 FQNNGV. CDR3 nucleotides: TGTGCCAGCAGCTTAGGCCAGGGGGCCTACGAGCAGTACTTC. Its translation is CASSLGQGAYEQYF.

The J gene is TRBJ1-5, the V gene TRBV4-1, with D perhaps TRBD1 (5 bases). The V gene's germline CDR1 is MGHRA and CDR2 YSYEKL. CDR3 size: 16 residues. Trimming cost V 0 bases and J 0 bases, with 9 bases left between them. The CDR3 region has the DNA TGCGCCAGCAGCCAAGAGGCGACAGTTAGCAATCAGCCCCAGCATTTT. Translated: CASSQEATVSNQPQHF.

This rearrangement joins TRBV28 to TRBJ1-2; D gene ambiguous. CDR1 MDHEN and CDR2 SYDVKM come from the germline V gene. CDR3 size: 15 residues. Trimming took 4 bases from V and 3 from J, leaving 15 bases between them. The CDR3 sequence: CASSSRPGWDYGYTF. CDR3 nucleotide sequence: TGTGCCAGCAGTTCACGCCCGGGCTGGGACTATGGCTACACCTTC.

This clone has only one observation. The chain is built from TRBV12-3 or TRBV12-4 and TRBJ1-2; tentatively, D is TRBD1 (6 bases). V was cut by 8 bases and J by 6 bases, with 16 bases left in between. There are 13 residues in the CDR3. The CDR3 bases are TGTGCCAGCGCCGATGGGGGCGCGGATGGCTACACCTTC. It yields the protein CASADGGADGYTF.

The chain uses TRBV6-5 and TRBJ2-1; 8 positions agree with TRBD2. Germline V CDR1 and CDR2: MNHEY, SVGAGI. Losses at the gene ends were 6 bases for V and 12 bases for J; bases not matched to a gene: 10. The CDR3 length is 13 residues. CDR3 region: CASRVSAGGRQFF. The CDR3 nucleotides read TGTGCCAGCAGGGTCTCCGCGGGGGGAAGGCAGTTCTTC.

The chain joins TRBV14 to TRBJ2-4; D may be TRBD1 or TRBD2 (6 bases each). V was clipped by 1 base and J by 15 bases, with 16 bases between them. The CDR3 covers 13 residues. Germline V gene sequence: CDR1 SGHDN, CDR2 FVKESK. The CDR3 loop is CASSQVLGGTLYF. The CDR3 region has the DNA TGTGCCAGCAGCCAAGTCCTGGGGGGCACTCTGTACTTC.

This chain joins TRBV6-2 or TRBV6-3 and TRBJ2-3; TRBD2 agrees at 9 bases. The V gene's germline CDR1 is MNHEY and CDR2 SVGEGT. V lost 2 bases to trimming and J lost 4 bases; unmatched junction nucleotides: 7. The CDR3 is 16 amino acids. The CDR3: CASSYESGGSADTQYF. CDR3 DNA: TGTGCCAGCAGTTACGAAAGCGGGGGGTCCGCAGATACGCAGTATTTT.

The chain combines TRBV6-6 with TRBJ2-5; no clear D gene. The germline CDR1 and CDR2 sequences are MNHNY and SVGAGI (reference sequence). Trimming cost V 3 bases and J 1 base, with 9 bases left between them. There are 14 residues in the CDR3. The CDR3 nucleotides read TGTGCCAGCAGTTATAGCCAGGCCCAAGAGACCCAGTACTTC. Protein: CASSYSQAQETQYF.